This T cell receptor (beta chain) was sequenced for a study of T cell responses to AZD1222 COVID-19 vaccine. At the level of the study: Analysis merged second doses at about 4 or about 12 weeks.

Study results and caveats: Baseline seropositives among AZD1222 recipients totaled only five to seven. Researchers took repertoire samples only after the peak T cell response had come. Spike was spanned by vaccine-associated CD4 TCRs, which were dominant at 160-218 and 743-854.

Germline V lookup: CDR1 MNHEY, CDR2 SVGAGI. The CDR3 is made up of 15 amino acids. V was pared by 5 bases and J by 4 bases, with 6 bases of the junction left unmatched. Assay: immunoSEQ multiplex PCR; the TCRdb copy retains only in-frame clones and omits some. The table shows some 120,000 clones, with roughly 84% occurring only once. Concerning this clone: Its antigen is undetermined.

The chain couples TRBV6-5 to TRBJ2-3; 10 bases are shared with TRBD1. The clonotype originates from an adult in good health. The source material was peripheral blood, sampled on day 0 of AZD1222 vaccination. The CDR3 DNA reads as TGTGCCAGCAGTCAACGGGACAGGGGCGCAGATACGCAGTATTTT. Its protein product is CASSQRDRGADTQYF.